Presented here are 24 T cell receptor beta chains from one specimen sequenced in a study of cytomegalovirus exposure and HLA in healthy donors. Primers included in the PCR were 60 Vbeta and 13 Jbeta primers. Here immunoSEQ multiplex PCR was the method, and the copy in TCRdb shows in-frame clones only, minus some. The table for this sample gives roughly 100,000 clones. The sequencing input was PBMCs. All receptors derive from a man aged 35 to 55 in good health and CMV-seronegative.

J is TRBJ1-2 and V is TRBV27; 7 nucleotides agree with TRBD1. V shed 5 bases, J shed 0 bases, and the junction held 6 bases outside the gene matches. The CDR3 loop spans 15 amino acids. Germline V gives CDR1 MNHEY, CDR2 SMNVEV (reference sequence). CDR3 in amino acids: CASSPRTGTNYGYTF. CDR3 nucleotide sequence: TGTGCCAGCAGTCCCCGGACAGGAACTAACTATGGCTACACCTTC.

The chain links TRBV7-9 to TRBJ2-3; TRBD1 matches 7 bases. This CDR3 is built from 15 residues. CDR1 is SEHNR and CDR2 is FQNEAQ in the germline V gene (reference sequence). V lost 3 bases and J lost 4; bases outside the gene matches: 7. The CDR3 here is CASSFRQGSADTQYF. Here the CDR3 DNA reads TGTGCCAGCAGCTTCAGACAGGGTTCGGCAGATACGCAGTATTTT. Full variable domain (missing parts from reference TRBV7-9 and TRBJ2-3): DTGVSQNPRHKITKRGQNVTFRCDPISEHNRLYWYRQTLGQGPEFLTYFQNEAQLEKSRLLSDRFSAERPKGSFSTLEIQRTEQGDSAMYLCASSFRQGSADTQYFGPGTRLTVL.

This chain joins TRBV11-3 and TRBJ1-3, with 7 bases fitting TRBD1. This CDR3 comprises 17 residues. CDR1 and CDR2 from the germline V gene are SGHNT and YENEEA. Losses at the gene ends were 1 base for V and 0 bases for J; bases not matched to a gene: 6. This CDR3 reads CASSLGRQGRSGNTIYF. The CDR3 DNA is TGTGCCAGCAGCTTAGGACGACAGGGACGCTCTGGAAACACCATATATTTT.

CDR3 bases: TGCAGCGTTGAGGGGGGTGGTCCTACGTACGAGCAGTACTTC. Encoded protein: CSVEGGGPTYEQYF. This chain connects TRBV29-1 to TRBJ2-7; TRBD2 is a possible D gene (6 bases). The CDR3 length is 14 residues. The V gene lost 3 bases and the J gene lost 4 bases, with 16 bases spanning the gap. Per germline, CDR1 SQVTM and CDR2 ANQGSEA.

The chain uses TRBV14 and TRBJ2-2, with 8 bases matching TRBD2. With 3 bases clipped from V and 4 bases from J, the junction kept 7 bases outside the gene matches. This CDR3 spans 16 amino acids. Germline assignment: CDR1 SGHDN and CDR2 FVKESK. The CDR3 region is CASSQLSGRGTGELFF. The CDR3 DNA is TGTGCCAGCAGCCAGCTGAGCGGGAGAGGCACCGGGGAGCTGTTTTTT.

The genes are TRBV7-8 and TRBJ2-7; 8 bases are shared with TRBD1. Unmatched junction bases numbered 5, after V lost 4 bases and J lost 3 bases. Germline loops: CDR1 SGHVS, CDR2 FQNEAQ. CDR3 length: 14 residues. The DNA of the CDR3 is TGTGCCAGCAGCTATCGGACAGGGAACTACGAGCAGTACTTC. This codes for CASSYRTGNYEQYF.

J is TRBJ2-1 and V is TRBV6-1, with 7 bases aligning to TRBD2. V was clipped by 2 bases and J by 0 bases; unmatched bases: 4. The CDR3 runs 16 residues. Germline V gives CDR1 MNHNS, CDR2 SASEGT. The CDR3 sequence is CASSELAVSSYNEQFF. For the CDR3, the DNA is TGTGCCAGCAGTGAACTAGCGGTTAGCTCCTACAATGAGCAGTTCTTC.

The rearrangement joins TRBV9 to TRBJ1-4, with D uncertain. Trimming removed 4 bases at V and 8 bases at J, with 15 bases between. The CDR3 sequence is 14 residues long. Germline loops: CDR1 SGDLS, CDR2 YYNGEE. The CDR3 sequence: CASSPYKAGEKLFF. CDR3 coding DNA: TGTGCCAGCAGCCCATATAAAGCGGGAGAAAAACTGTTTTTT.

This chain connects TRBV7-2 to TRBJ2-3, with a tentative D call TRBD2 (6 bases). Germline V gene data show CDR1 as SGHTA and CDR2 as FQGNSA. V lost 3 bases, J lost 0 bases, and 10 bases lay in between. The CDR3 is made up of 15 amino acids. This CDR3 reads CASSFSGLSTDTQYF. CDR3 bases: TGTGCCAGCAGCTTTAGCGGACTGAGCACAGATACGCAGTATTTT. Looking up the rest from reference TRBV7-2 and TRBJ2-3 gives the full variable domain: GAGVSQSPSNKVTEKGKDVELRCDPISGHTALYWYRQSLGQGLEFLIYFQGNSAPDKSGLPSDRFSAERTGGSVSTLTIQRTQQEDSAVYLCASSFSGLSTDTQYFGPGTRLTVL.

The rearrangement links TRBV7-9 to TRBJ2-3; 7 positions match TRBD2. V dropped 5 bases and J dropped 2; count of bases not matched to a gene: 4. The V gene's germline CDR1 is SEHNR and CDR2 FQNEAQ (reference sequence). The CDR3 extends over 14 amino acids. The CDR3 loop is CASSTRDYTDTQYF. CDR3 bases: TGTGCCAGCAGCACAAGGGACTACACAGATACGCAGTATTTT.

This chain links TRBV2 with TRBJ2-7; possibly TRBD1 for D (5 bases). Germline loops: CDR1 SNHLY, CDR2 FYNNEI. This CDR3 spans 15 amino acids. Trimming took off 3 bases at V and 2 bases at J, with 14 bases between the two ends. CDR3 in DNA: TGTGCCAGCAGTGATCAGGCAGGGTTTACCTACGAGCAGTACTTC. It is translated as CASSDQAGFTYEQYF.

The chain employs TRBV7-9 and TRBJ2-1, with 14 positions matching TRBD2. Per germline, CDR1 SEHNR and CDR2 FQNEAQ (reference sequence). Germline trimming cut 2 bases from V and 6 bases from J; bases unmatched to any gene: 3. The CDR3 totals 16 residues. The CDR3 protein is CASSLPGLAGGNEQFF. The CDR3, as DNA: TGTGCCAGCAGCTTACCCGGACTAGCGGGAGGCAATGAGCAGTTCTTC.

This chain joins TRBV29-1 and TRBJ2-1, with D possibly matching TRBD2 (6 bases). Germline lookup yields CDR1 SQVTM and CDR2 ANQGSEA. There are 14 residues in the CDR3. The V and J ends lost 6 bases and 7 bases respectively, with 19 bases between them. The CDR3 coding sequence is TGCAGCGTCACCTCCAGTGGGGAGGTAAATGAGCAGTTCTTC. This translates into CSVTSSGEVNEQFF.

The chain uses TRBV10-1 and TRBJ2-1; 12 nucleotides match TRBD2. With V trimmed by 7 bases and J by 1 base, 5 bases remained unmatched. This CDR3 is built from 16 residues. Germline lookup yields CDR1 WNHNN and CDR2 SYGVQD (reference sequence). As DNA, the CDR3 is TGCGCCAGCACTAGCGGGGGGGCAGGGTCCTACAATGAGCAGTTCTTC. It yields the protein CASTSGGAGSYNEQFF.

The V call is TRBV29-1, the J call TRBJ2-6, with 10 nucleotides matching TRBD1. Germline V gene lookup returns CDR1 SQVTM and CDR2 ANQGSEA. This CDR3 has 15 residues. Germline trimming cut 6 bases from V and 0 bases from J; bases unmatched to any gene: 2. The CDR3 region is CSVGDRGSGANVLTF. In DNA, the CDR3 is TGCAGCGTGGGGGACAGGGGCTCTGGGGCCAACGTCCTGACTTTC.

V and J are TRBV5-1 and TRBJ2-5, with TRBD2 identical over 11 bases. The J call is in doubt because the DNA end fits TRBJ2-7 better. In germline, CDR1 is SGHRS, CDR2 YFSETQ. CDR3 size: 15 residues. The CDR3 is CASSSTSGGSYEQYF. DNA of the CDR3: TGCGCCAGCAGCTCCACTAGCGGGGGATCCTACGAGCAGTACTTC.

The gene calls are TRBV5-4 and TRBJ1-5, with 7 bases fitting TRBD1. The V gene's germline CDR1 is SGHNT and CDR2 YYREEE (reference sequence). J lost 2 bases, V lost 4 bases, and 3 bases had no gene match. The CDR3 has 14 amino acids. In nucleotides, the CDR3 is TGTGCCAGCAGCAGACAGGGAGGCAATCAGCCCCAGCATTTT. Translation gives CASSRQGGNQPQHF.

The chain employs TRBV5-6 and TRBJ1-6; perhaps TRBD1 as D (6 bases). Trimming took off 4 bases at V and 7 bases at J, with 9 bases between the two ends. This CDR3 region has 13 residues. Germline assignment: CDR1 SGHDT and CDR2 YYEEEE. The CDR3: CASSATGNSPLHF. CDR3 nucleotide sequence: TGTGCCAGCAGCGCCACAGGGAATTCACCCCTCCACTTT. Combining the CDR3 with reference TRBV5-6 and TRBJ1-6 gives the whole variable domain DAGVTQSPTHLIKTRGQQVTLRCSPKSGHDTVSWYQQALGQGPQFIFQYYEEEERQRGNFPDRFSGHQFPNYSSELNVNALLLGDSALYLCASSATGNSPLHFGNGTRLTVT.

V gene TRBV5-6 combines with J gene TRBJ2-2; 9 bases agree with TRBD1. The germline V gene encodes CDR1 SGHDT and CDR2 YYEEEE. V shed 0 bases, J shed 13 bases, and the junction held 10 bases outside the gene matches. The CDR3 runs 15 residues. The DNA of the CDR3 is TGTGCCAGCAGCTTGGCCGGGACAGGGTTCTCTAGGCTGTTTTTT. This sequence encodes CASSLAGTGFSRLFF.

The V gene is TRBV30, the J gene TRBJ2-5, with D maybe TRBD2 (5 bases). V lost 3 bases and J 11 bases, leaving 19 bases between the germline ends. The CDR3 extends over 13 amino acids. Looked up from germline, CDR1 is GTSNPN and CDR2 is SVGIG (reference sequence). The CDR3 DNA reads TGTGCCTGGAGCGACGGGCTCGTCGGGGAGCAGTACTTC. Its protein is CAWSDGLVGEQYF.

CDR3 loop: CASSTQGIQGEQYF. The DNA of the CDR3 is TGCGCCAGCAGCACACAGGGGATCCAGGGCGAGCAGTACTTC. This chain joins TRBV5-1 and TRBJ2-7, with TRBD1 matching 7 bases. Germline CDR1 SGHRS, CDR2 YFSETQ. V lost 4 bases to trimming and J lost 6 bases; unmatched junction nucleotides: 10. This CDR3 spans 14 amino acids.

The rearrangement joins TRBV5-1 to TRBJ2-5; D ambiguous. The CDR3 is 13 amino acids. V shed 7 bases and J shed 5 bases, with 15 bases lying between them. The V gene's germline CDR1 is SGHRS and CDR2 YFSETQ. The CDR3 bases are TGCGCCAGCTTTTCGGCAGGCCGGGAGACCCAGTACTTC. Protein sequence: CASFSAGRETQYF.

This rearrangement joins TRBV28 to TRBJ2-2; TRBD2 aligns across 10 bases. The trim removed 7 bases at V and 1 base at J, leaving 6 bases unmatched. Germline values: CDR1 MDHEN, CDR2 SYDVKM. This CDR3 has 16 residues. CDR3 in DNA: TGTGCCAGCATCCCCGGACTAGCGGAGAACACCGGGGAGCTGTTTTTT. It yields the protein CASIPGLAENTGELFF.

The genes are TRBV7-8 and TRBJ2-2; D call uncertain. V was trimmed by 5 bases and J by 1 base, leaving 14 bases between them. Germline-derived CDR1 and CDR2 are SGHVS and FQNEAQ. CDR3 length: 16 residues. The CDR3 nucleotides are TGTGCCAGCAGCCGTCGAAATGGCCTGAACACCGGGGAGCTGTTTTTT. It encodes CASSRRNGLNTGELFF.